Shown below are 32 T cell receptor beta chains from a single sample sequenced in a study of T cell responses to AZD1222 COVID-19 vaccine. Sequencing was performed with immunoSEQ multiplex PCR; in TCRdb, only in-frame clones are kept and a portion is missing. Of 150,000 to 200,000 clones listed, around 87% are singletons. The source was peripheral blood, collected on day 0 of AZD1222 vaccination. These receptors were taken from an adult in good health.

CDR3 region: CASSLGQDRVEQYF. The CDR3 DNA reads TGCGCCAGCAGCTTAGGACAGGACAGGGTCGAGCAGTACTTC. The chain carries TRBV5-1 and TRBJ2-7, with TRBD1 matching 8 bases. After removal of 2 bases from V and 6 bases from J, the junction contained 7 bases not matched to a gene. This CDR3 is built from 14 residues. Germline V gene lookup returns CDR1 SGHRS and CDR2 YFSETQ.

The V and J genes are TRBV4-1 and TRBJ1-5; no clear D. V was shortened by 0 bases and J by 4 bases, with 10 bases between the two germline ends. Per the germline V gene, CDR1 is MGHRA and CDR2 is YSYEKL. CDR3 length: 15 residues. CDR3 loop: CASSQDSLGNQPQHF. Written as DNA, the CDR3 is TGCGCCAGCAGCCAAGACTCCCTCGGGAATCAGCCCCAGCATTTT.

The rearrangement joins TRBV6-6 to TRBJ2-6; D possibly corresponds to TRBD1 (6 bases). This CDR3 has 18 residues. The V end was cut by 5 bases, the J end by 1 base, with 18 bases between. Germline CDR1 is MNHNY and CDR2 is SVGAGI (reference sequence). The chain's CDR3 is CASSLHHQGSSGANVLTF. The CDR3 coding sequence is TGTGCCAGCAGTCTTCACCACCAGGGGTCTTCTGGGGCCAACGTCCTGACTTTC.

V gene TRBV28 combines with J gene TRBJ2-7; 10 bases are shared with TRBD1. The CDR3 has 17 residues. CDR1 and CDR2 (germline): MDHEN, SYDVKM. Germline trimming cut 3 bases from V and 6 bases from J; bases unmatched to any gene: 14. Here the CDR3 DNA reads TGTGCCAGCAGTTTTTTATGGGGACAGGGGCTCCGAGGCGAGCAGTACTTC. Residues: CASSFLWGQGLRGEQYF.

The chain carries TRBV3-1 (or the pseudogene TRBV3-2) and TRBJ2-7; unclear D gene. The germline V gene has CDR1 LGHDT and CDR2 YNNKEL (reference sequence). This CDR3 is 12 amino acids long. Trimming cost V 1 base and J 6 bases, with 7 bases left between them. CDR3 in DNA: TGTGCCAGCAGCCAAGTCAGTGGCGAGCAGTACTTC. As protein: CASSQVSGEQYF.

Note on this clone: Germline and junction disagree at one end, which may indicate a read error. This chain connects TRBV5-4 to TRBJ1-2, with 9 bases identical to TRBD1. The CDR3 covers 14 residues. Germline V gene data show CDR1 as SGHNT and CDR2 as YYREEE (reference sequence). DNA for the CDR3: TGTGCCAGCAGCTTCGGCTGGACAGGGGCGAGTCGGGTCTTC. Translated, it gives CASSFGWTGASRVF.

The genes are TRBV6-5 and TRBJ1-2; D is ambiguous. The CDR3 extends over 13 amino acids. The germline CDR1 and CDR2 sequences are MNHEY and SVGAGI. The V end lost 4 bases, the J end lost 5 bases, and 11 bases lay between the germline ends. The CDR3 DNA reads as TGTGCCAGCAGTTCCTCGAATCGGTATGGCTACACCTTC. Protein product: CASSSSNRYGYTF.

The gene calls are TRBV30 and TRBJ1-2, with 9 bases fitting TRBD1. This CDR3 is built from 13 residues. With 5 bases clipped from V and 4 bases from J, the junction kept 5 bases outside the gene matches. The germline CDR1 and CDR2 sequences are GTSNPN and SVGIG (reference sequence). This CDR3 is CAWVRGQGYGYTF. The CDR3 coding sequence is TGTGCCTGGGTACGGGGACAGGGCTATGGCTACACCTTC.

The chain couples TRBV19 to TRBJ1-1; no firm D call. The CDR3 covers 15 residues. Trimming pared 7 bases from V and 1 base from J, leaving 16 bases between. Germline V CDR1 and CDR2: LNHDA, SQIVND (reference sequence). CDR3 sequence (DNA): TGTGCCAGTACCGATCGGACGGGTACGAACACTGAAGCTTTCTTT. It codes for CASTDRTGTNTEAFF.

The chain links TRBV5-4 to TRBJ1-4; a weak D match, TRBD1 (6 bases). Germline lookup yields CDR1 SGHNT and CDR2 YYREEE (reference sequence). This CDR3 is built from 12 residues. Trimming took 1 base from V and 8 from J, leaving 6 bases between them. The CDR3 sequence: CASSLQGEKLFF. DNA for the CDR3: TGTGCCAGCAGCTTGCAGGGGGAAAAACTGTTTTTT.

This sequence joins TRBV7-6 and TRBJ2-1; 12 bases line up with TRBD2. Germline loops: CDR1 SGHVS, CDR2 FNYEAQ. The CDR3 totals 18 residues. With 5 bases clipped from V and 0 bases from J, the junction kept 8 bases outside the gene matches. The CDR3 coding sequence is TGTGCCAGCAGCCTGACTAGCGGGAGAAGTTACTCCTACAATGAGCAGTTCTTC. Protein product: CASSLTSGRSYSYNEQFF.

This chain links TRBV19 with TRBJ2-7; TRBD1 is a possible D gene (6 bases). Germline values: CDR1 LNHDA, CDR2 SQIVND (reference sequence). This CDR3 contains 13 residues. The V end lost 3 bases, the J end lost 2 bases, and 8 bases lay between the germline ends. The CDR3 reads CASSIGTPYEQYF. CDR3 coding DNA: TGTGCCAGTAGTATTGGGACACCCTACGAGCAGTACTTC.

This clone occurred a few times. The rearrangement joins TRBV2 to TRBJ1-4; D may be TRBD1 (6 bases). The CDR3 extends over 15 amino acids. The germline CDR1 and CDR2 sequences are SNHLY and FYNNEI. V lost 2 bases to trimming and J lost 10 bases, with 17 bases between them. CDR3 amino acids: CASSEQGNIGGKLFF. The DNA of the CDR3 is TGTGCCAGCAGTGAACAGGGGAATATCGGGGGAAAACTGTTTTTT.

This chain uses TRBV3-1 (or the pseudogene TRBV3-2) with TRBJ2-7; D is perhaps TRBD1 (6 bases). The CDR3 loop spans 16 amino acids. V lost 2 bases and J lost 2, with 16 bases in between. The germline gives CDR1 LGHDT, CDR2 YNNKEL (reference sequence). The CDR3 is CASSQFTRTVTYEQYF. In DNA form, the CDR3 reads TGTGCCAGCAGCCAATTCACTAGGACAGTAACCTACGAGCAGTACTTC.

Only one count was recorded for this clone. The V gene is TRBV12-2, the J gene TRBJ1-2. TRBV12-2 is reported as a pseudogene. This CDR3 contains 11 residues. This chain's CDR3 is CASDPTCGYTF. Written as DNA, the CDR3 is TGTGCATCGGACCCGACTTGTGGCTACACCTTC.

The V and J genes are TRBV11-3 and TRBJ2-1; 8 bases are shared with TRBD2. V lost 5 bases to trimming and J lost 8 bases; unmatched junction nucleotides: 8. CDR3 length: 14 amino acids. The germline V gene encodes CDR1 SGHNT and CDR2 YENEEA. CDR3 loop: CASSRQGLVHEQFF. The CDR3 DNA is TGTGCCAGCAGCCGCCAGGGACTAGTGCATGAGCAGTTCTTC.

The chain carries TRBV30 and TRBJ1-2; a possible D gene is TRBD1 (5 bases). The V gene's germline CDR1 is GTSNPN and CDR2 SVGIG (reference sequence). V was shortened by 1 base and J by 5 bases, with 11 bases between the two germline ends. The CDR3 contains 13 residues. The CDR3, as DNA: TGTGCCTGGAGTGGGGGGTCGGGGTATGGCTACACCTTC. Residues: CAWSGGSGYGYTF.

The chain combines TRBV5-1 with TRBJ1-2; possibly TRBD1 for D (5 bases). The CDR3 is 16 residues long. V lost 0 bases and J lost 0, with 12 bases in between. Germline CDR1 and CDR2: SGHRS and YFSETQ. In nucleotides, the CDR3 is TGCGCCAGCAGCTTGGCCGGGGGGATAGCTAACTATGGCTACACCTTC. Protein sequence: CASSLAGGIANYGYTF.

This chain's CDR3 is CATAGPRQETQYF. As DNA, the CDR3 is TGTGCCACCGCAGGTCCGCGCCAAGAGACCCAGTACTTC. The chain couples TRBV24-1 to TRBJ2-5; D uncertain. Germline V gene lookup returns CDR1 KGHDR and CDR2 SFDVKD. Trimming left V 9 bases short and J 1 base short, with 11 bases between. CDR3 length: 13 amino acids.

The chain recombines TRBV27 with TRBJ1-2; 9 bases map to TRBD1. This CDR3 spans 14 amino acids. The V gene's germline CDR1 is MNHEY and CDR2 SMNVEV (reference sequence). With V trimmed by 6 bases and J by 4 bases, 6 bases remained unmatched. CDR3 bases: TGTGCCAGCAGGGACAGGGGCGGTGGCTATGGCTACACCTTC. It specifies CASRDRGGGYGYTF.

Here the CDR3 reads CASSPDIQAEQYF. CDR3 in DNA: TGTGCCAGCAGCCCGGACATTCAGGCCGAGCAGTACTTC. The rearrangement links TRBV7-9 to TRBJ2-7, with D possibly TRBD1 on 5 matching bases. V was cut by 5 bases and J by 6 bases, with 14 bases left in between. Per the germline V gene, CDR1 is SEHNR and CDR2 is FQNEAQ (reference sequence). This CDR3 region has 13 residues.

The genes are TRBV6-5 and TRBJ1-2; maybe TRBD1 (5 bases). The germline gives CDR1 MNHEY, CDR2 SVGAGI. CDR3 length: 14 amino acids. V gave up 6 bases and J gave up 1 base, with 12 bases separating them. The CDR3 region has the DNA TGTGCCAGCAGGAAGGGAGACAGTAACTATGGCTACACCTTC. Its protein is CASRKGDSNYGYTF.

The chain employs TRBV9 and TRBJ1-4; D is unresolved. The CDR3 sequence is 14 residues long. Germline-derived CDR1 and CDR2 are SGDLS and YYNGEE. The V end was cut by 7 bases, the J end by 5 bases, with 15 bases between. CDR3 nucleotides: TGTGCCAGCTCTAGGGCAGGAGGAAATGAAAAACTGTTTTTT. Its translation is CASSRAGGNEKLFF.

The V gene is TRBV4-1, the J gene TRBJ2-7; D remains unclear. The CDR3 consists of 15 residues. Germline V gene lookup returns CDR1 MGHRA and CDR2 YSYEKL. The V and J ends lost 0 bases and 0 bases respectively, with 9 bases between them. The CDR3 reads CASSQDQVSSYEQYF. The DNA of the CDR3 is TGCGCCAGCAGCCAAGATCAGGTTAGCTCCTACGAGCAGTACTTC.

A single count supports this clone. This rearrangement joins TRBV11-2 to TRBJ2-3; 7 nucleotides agree with TRBD1. Germline CDR1 SGHAT, CDR2 FQNNGV. The length of the CDR3 is 14 residues. The junction had 6 bases not matched to a gene; V was cut back by 5 bases and J by 4 bases. The CDR3 DNA follows: TGTGCCAGCAGCCTTGACAGGGCGGCAGATACGCAGTATTTT. It translates to CASSLDRAADTQYF.

The chain uses TRBV5-1 and TRBJ2-3, with D unclear. The CDR3 spans 16 residues. Trimming cost V 0 bases and J 0 bases, with 11 bases left between them. Germline CDR1 and CDR2: SGHRS and YFSETQ. CDR3 residues: CASSLAPPSSTDTQYF. The CDR3 DNA reads as TGCGCCAGCAGCTTGGCCCCCCCGTCTAGCACAGATACGCAGTATTTT. Looking up the rest from reference TRBV5-1 and TRBJ2-3 gives the full variable domain: KAGVTQTPRYLIKTRGQQVTLSCSPISGHRSVSWYQQTPGQGLQFLFEYFSETQRNKGNFPGRFSGRQFSNSRSEMNVSTLELGDSALYLCASSLAPPSSTDTQYFGPGTRLTVL.

The genes are TRBV12-3 or TRBV12-4 and TRBJ2-7; D uncertain. Trimming shortened V by 8 bases and J by 6 bases, and 14 bases separated the two germline ends. CDR3 length: 12 amino acids. CDR3 nucleotides: TGTGCCAGCGGGCGCACGTTTTCCGAGCAGTACTTC. Translation: CASGRTFSEQYF.

In its sample, this clone was seen a few times. V is TRBV4-2 and J is TRBJ2-7, with 7 bases that match TRBD2. This CDR3 has 14 amino acids. Germline V lookup: CDR1 LGHNA, CDR2 YNFKEQ. V lost 3 bases, J lost 0 bases, and 2 bases stayed unmatched. CDR3 sequence (DNA): TGTGCCAGCAGCCAGGGCGGGAGCTCCTACGAGCAGTACTTC. Translated: CASSQGGSSYEQYF.

The chain couples TRBV5-4 to TRBJ2-5; D is unresolved. V was clipped by 6 bases and J by 0 bases, with 12 bases between them. The CDR3 spans 14 residues. Per germline, CDR1 SGHNT and CDR2 YYREEE (reference sequence). The CDR3 coding sequence is TGTGCCAGCAACCAACACACGAACCAAGAGACCCAGTACTTC. It specifies CASNQHTNQETQYF. The full variable domain, rest sourced from reference TRBV5-4 and TRBJ2-5, is ETGVTQSPTHLIKTRGQQVTLRCSSQSGHNTVSWYQQALGQGPQFIFQYYREEENGRGNFPPRFSGLQFPNYSSELNVNALELDDSALYLCASNQHTNQETQYFGPGTRLLVL.

This chain uses TRBV6-5 with TRBJ1-1; the D gene is possibly TRBD1 (6 bases). Germline V gene sequence: CDR1 MNHEY, CDR2 SVGAGI. CDR3 length: 15 residues. V was pared by 11 bases and J by 5 bases, with 24 bases between. For the CDR3, the DNA is TGTGCCGTGGTGAGTCACAGGAGAACAGGGACTGAAGCTTTCTTT. Its protein is CAVVSHRRTGTEAFF.

This chain connects TRBV5-1 to TRBJ2-1, with 12 bases fitting TRBD2. The CDR3 consists of 18 residues. J was trimmed by 4 bases and V by 1 base; bases with no gene match: 9. CDR1 is SGHRS and CDR2 is YFSETQ in the germline V gene. The CDR3 loop reads CASSLKLVGTSGYNEQFF. In DNA form, the CDR3 reads TGCGCCAGCAGCTTGAAGCTGGTGGGGACTAGCGGGTACAATGAGCAGTTCTTC.

This rearrangement joins TRBV6-4 to TRBJ2-7; 9 positions agree with TRBD1. V shed 10 bases, J shed 2 bases, and the junction held 9 bases outside the gene matches. The CDR3 sequence is 14 residues long. CDR1 is MRHNA and CDR2 is SNTAGT in the germline V gene. CDR3 protein: CATWGQGPTYEQYF. DNA of the CDR3: TGTGCCACTTGGGGACAGGGCCCGACCTACGAGCAGTACTTC.